This TCR beta chain stems from a study of OX40 agonist ivuxolimab in advanced cancers. Regarding the research as a whole: The costimulatory receptor OX40 (CD134) was targeted by ivuxolimab, a fully human IgG2 agonistic monoclonal antibody. Intravenous ivuxolimab was administered to patients every 2 weeks at six dose levels: 0.01, 0.1, 0.3, 1.5, 3 and 10 mg/kg. Among the roughly 50 dose-escalation patients, 19 had hepatocellular carcinoma, roughly 15 melanoma, 9 renal cell carcinoma and 9 head and neck cancer. The dose-escalation cohort was around 83% male with a mean age of approximately 60 years, ranging from about 23 to 85. Prior anti-PD-1, anti-PD-L1 or anti-CTLA-4 therapy was permitted, and checkpoint inhibitors had been received by less than 45% of dose-escalation patients. Three dose-escalation patients achieved partial responses, one with hepatocellular carcinoma and two with cutaneous melanoma. Peripheral TCRbeta sequencing aimed to test whether ivuxolimab altered TCR sequence diversity and caused clonal T-cell expansion. The paper describes the monotherapy dose-escalation part (N of about 47 patients) of the phase I trial of ivuxolimab.

Study-level results and caveats: After ivuxolimab, expanded clones were on average more numerous among CD8+ T cells than among CD4+ T cells. At doses of 0.1 to 3.0 mg/kg, clonal expansion of both CD4+ and CD8+ blood T cells was observed from baseline to week 6. In the 0.1-3.0 mg/kg groups, partial responders were among the patients with the lowest normalized peripheral clonal expansion, particularly in CD8+ T cells. Antigen specificity was not determined for the clonally expanded peripheral T cells. Low levels of normalized T-cell clonal expansion were also seen in some patients who did not respond.

From the cysteine up to the phenylalanine, the CDR3 has a length of 17 residues. Only the CDR3 DNA is retained, 51 bases long and in frame from the first base. The germline V gene sets CDR1 to MNHNS and CDR2 to SASEGT. V is cut back by 2 bases and J by 5 bases, with 8 bases in the junction unmatched. The trial excluded patients who had a history of autoimmune disease or were on systemic immunosuppression. In every dose cohort, peripheral blood was drawn for TCR sequencing at baseline, cycle 4 day 1, and cycle 7 day 1. Samples were obtained from an open-label, multicenter, first-in-human phase I dose-escalation trial of ivuxolimab. Adults with locally advanced or metastatic head and neck squamous cell, hepatocellular, melanoma or renal cell carcinoma were enrolled in the trial. Before TCR sequencing, CD4+ T cells and CD8+ T cells from peripheral blood were sorted into separate populations. Of note for this clone: Its antigen remains unidentified. The input lacks base qualities; no much larger clone sits a single base away.

Genomic DNA was extracted from sorted cells for sequencing of the TCRbeta CDR3 region. TCRbeta CDR3 regions were sequenced using the immunoSEQ Assay. Entries here come from immuneACCESS through TCRdb and include only in-frame sequences with V and J called. Some clones fail to appear in such tables; in the studies checked, an unresolved V gene covers under half of the shortfall, and the cause of the remainder is unknown. Here the sample has about 100,000 clones; approximately 90% occur a single time. 0.5% to 0.65% of the sample lies in the top ten. In this chain, TRBV6-1 is recombined with TRBJ2-3; 12 junctional bases match TRBD1. The TCR sequence derives from an adult with an advanced solid tumor such as melanoma, head and neck, liver or kidney cancer. The sample was CD4+ or CD8+ T cells sorted from blood, taken in a trial of the OX40 agonist ivuxolimab. At the DNA level, the sequence is TGTGCCAGCAGTGAATTCCATGGGACAGGGGGCCAAGATACGCAGTATTTT. This encodes CASSEFHGTGGQDTQYF.